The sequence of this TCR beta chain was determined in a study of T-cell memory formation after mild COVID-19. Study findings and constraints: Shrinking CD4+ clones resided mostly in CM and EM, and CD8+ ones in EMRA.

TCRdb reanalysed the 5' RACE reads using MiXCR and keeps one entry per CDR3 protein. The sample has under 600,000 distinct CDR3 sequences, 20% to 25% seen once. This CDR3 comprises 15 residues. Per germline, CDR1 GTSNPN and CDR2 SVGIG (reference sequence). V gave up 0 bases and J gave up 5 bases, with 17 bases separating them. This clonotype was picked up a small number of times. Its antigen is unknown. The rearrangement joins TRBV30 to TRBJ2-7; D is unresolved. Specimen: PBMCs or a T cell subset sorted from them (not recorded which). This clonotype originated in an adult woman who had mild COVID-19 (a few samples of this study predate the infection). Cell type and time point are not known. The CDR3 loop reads CAWSVLGIEPNEQYF. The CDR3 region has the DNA TGTGCCTGGAGTGTACTTGGCATCGAACCGAACGAGCAGTACTTC.